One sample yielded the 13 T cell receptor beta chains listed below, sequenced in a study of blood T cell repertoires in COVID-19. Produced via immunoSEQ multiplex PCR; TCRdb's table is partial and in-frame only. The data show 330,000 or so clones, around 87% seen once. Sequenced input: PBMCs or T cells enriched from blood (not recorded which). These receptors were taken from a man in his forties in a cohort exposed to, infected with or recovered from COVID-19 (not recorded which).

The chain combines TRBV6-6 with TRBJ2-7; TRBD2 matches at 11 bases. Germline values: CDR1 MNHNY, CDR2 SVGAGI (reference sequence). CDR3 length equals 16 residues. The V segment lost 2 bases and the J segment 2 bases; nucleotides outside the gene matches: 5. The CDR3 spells CASSYGSSGRTYEQYF. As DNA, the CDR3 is TGTGCCAGCAGTTACGGGTCTAGCGGGAGGACCTACGAGCAGTACTTC.

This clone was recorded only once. The CDR3 region is CAWSLTGGYGYTF. DNA of the CDR3: TGTGCCTGGAGTTTGACAGGGGGCTATGGCTACACCTTC. V gene TRBV30 combines with J gene TRBJ1-2; 9 nucleotides line up with TRBD1. Germline CDR1 and CDR2: GTSNPN and SVGIG (reference sequence). CDR3 length equals 13 residues. Losses at the gene ends were 2 bases for V and 4 bases for J; bases not matched to a gene: 2.

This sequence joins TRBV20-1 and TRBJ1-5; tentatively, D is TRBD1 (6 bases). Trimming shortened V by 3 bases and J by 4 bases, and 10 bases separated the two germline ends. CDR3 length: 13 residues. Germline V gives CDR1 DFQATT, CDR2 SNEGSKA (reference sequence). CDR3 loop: CSASYRDNQPQHF. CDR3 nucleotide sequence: TGCAGTGCTAGTTACAGGGATAATCAGCCCCAGCATTTT.

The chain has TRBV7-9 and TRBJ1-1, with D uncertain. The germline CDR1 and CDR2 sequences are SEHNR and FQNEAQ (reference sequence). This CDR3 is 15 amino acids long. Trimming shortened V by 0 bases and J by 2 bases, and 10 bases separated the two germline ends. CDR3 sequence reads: CASSLAEGANTEAFF. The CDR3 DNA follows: TGTGCCAGCAGCTTAGCGGAGGGAGCAAACACTGAAGCTTTCTTT.

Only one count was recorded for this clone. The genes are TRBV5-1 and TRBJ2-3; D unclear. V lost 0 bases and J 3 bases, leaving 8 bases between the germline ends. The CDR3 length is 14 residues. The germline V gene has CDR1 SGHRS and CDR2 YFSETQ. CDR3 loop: CASSLDTRTDTQYF. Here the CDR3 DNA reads TGCGCCAGCAGCTTGGATACCAGAACAGATACGCAGTATTTT.

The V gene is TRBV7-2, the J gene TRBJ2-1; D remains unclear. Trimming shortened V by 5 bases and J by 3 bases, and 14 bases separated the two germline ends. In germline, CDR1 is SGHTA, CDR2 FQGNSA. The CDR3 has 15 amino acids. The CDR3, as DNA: TGTGCCAGCAGCCCTGCTGGCGGTCACTACAATGAGCAGTTCTTC. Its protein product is CASSPAGGHYNEQFF.

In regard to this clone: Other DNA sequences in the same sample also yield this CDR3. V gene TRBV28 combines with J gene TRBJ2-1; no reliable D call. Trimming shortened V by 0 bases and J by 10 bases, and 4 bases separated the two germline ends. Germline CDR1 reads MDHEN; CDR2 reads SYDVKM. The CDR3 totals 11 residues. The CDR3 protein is CASSLWREQFF. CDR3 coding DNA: TGTGCCAGCAGTTTATGGCGGGAGCAGTTCTTC.

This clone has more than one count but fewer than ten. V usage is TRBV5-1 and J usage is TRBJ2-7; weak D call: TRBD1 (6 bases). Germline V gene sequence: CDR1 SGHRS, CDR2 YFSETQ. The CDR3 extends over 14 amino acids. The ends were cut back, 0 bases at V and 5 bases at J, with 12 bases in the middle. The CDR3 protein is CASSLDRDNNEQYF. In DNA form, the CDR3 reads TGCGCCAGCAGCTTGGACAGGGACAATAACGAGCAGTACTTC.

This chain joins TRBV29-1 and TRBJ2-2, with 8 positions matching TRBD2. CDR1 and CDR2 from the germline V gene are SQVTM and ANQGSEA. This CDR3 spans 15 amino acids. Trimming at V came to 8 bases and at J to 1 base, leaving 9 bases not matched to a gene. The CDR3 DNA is TGCAGCATATTGAGCGGGAGTGGGAACACCGGGGAGCTGTTTTTT. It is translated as CSILSGSGNTGELFF.

DNA for the CDR3: TGTGCCAGCAGTTACTCCGACAGGGGTGAAAAACTGTTTTTT. Translating gives CASSYSDRGEKLFF. The genes are TRBV6-6 and TRBJ1-4; 8 nucleotides align to TRBD1. The CDR3 extends over 14 amino acids. Losses at the gene ends were 0 bases for V and 7 bases for J; bases not matched to a gene: 1. Germline CDR1 and CDR2: MNHNY and SVGAGI (reference sequence).

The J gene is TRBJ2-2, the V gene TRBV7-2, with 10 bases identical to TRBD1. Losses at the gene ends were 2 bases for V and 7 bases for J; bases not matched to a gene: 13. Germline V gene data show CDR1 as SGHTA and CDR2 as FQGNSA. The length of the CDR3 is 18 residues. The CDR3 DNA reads TGTGCCAGCAGCTTAATCTCTGGCGACAGGGGGCTTGTCGGGGAGCTGTTTTTT. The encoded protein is CASSLISGDRGLVGELFF.

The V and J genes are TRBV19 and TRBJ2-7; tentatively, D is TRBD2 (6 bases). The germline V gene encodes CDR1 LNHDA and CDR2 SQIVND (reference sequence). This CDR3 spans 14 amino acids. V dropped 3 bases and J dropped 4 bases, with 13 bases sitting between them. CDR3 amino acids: CASSIGGLGYEQYF. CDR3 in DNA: TGTGCCAGTAGTATCGGGGGTCTAGGGTACGAGCAGTACTTC.

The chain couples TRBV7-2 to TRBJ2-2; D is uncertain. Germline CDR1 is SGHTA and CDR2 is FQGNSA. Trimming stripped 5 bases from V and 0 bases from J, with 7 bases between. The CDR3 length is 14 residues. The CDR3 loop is CASSAQANTGELFF. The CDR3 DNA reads TGTGCCAGCAGCGCGCAGGCGAACACCGGGGAGCTGTTTTTT. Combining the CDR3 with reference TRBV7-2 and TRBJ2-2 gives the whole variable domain GAGVSQSPSNKVTEKGKDVELRCDPISGHTALYWYRQSLGQGLEFLIYFQGNSAPDKSGLPSDRFSAERTGGSVSTLTIQRTQQEDSAVYLCASSAQANTGELFFGEGSRLTVL.